Shown below are 28 T cell receptor beta chains from a single sample sequenced in a study of siplizumab effects on memory and regulatory T cells. TCRdb keeps only in-frame clones here, not all; method: immunoSEQ multiplex PCR. The sample lists tens of thousands of clones; around 97% were seen once. The sample consisted of naive CD4+ T cells sorted from blood. These TCRs come from a human donor in good health.

This clone was observed once. The chain couples TRBV19 to TRBJ2-6; a weak D match, TRBD2 (6 bases). V lost 1 base, J lost 0 bases, and 7 bases lay in between. Per germline, CDR1 LNHDA and CDR2 SQIVND (reference sequence). The CDR3 totals 16 residues. CDR3 region: CASSIGGVSGANVLTF. The CDR3 bases are TGTGCCAGTAGTATAGGGGGGGTCTCTGGGGCCAACGTCCTGACTTTC. Variable domain in full (rest from reference TRBV19 and TRBJ2-6): DGGITQSPKYLFRKEGQNVTLSCEQNLNHDAMYWYRQDPGQGLRLIYYSQIVNDFQKGDIAEGYSVSREKKESFPLTVTSAQKNPTAFYLCASSIGGVSGANVLTFGAGSRLTVL.

V gene TRBV5-4 combines with J gene TRBJ2-1; 13 nucleotides align to TRBD2. Germline CDR1 reads SGHNT; CDR2 reads YYREEE (reference sequence). V dropped 3 bases and J dropped 7; count of bases not matched to a gene: 1. The CDR3 runs to 14 residues. CDR3: CASSSTSGGNEQFF. Written as DNA, the CDR3 is TGTGCCAGCAGCTCGACTAGCGGGGGGAATGAGCAGTTCTTC.

J is TRBJ1-2 and V is TRBV6-6; D is perhaps TRBD1 (5 bases). CDR3 length equals 14 residues. Trimming stripped 6 bases from V and 4 bases from J, with 15 bases between. Germline values: CDR1 MNHNY, CDR2 SVGAGI (reference sequence). In DNA, the CDR3 is TGTGCCAGCAGCTCAGTCAGGGCGCCCTATGGCTACACCTTC. Translation: CASSSVRAPYGYTF.

V is TRBV6-5 and J is TRBJ1-1; D may be TRBD1 (6 bases). From germline, CDR1 is MNHEY and CDR2 SVGAGI. Between the trimmed V and J ends, which lost 8 bases and 2 bases, there was a span of 15 bases. This CDR3 contains 14 residues. CDR3 nucleotide sequence: TGTGCCAGCCAGGTAGGGGGGGTAAACACTGAAGCTTTCTTT. It yields the protein CASQVGGVNTEAFF.

This chain joins TRBV4-1 and TRBJ2-1; 7 bases map to TRBD1. Germline V gives CDR1 MGHRA, CDR2 YSYEKL. This CDR3 region has 15 residues. With 3 bases clipped from V and 4 bases from J, the junction kept 6 bases outside the gene matches. The CDR3: CASSHPDRFYNEQFF. CDR3 coding DNA: TGCGCCAGCAGCCACCCGGACAGGTTTTACAATGAGCAGTTCTTC.

This clone was detected only once. This chain links TRBV7-9 with TRBJ1-1; D gene ambiguous. The V end lost 1 base, the J end lost 5 bases, and 11 bases lay between the germline ends. CDR1 and CDR2 (germline): SEHNR, FQNEAQ (reference sequence). CDR3 length equals 14 residues. The DNA for the CDR3 is TGTGCCAGCAGCTTAGGGTCCCCCGGTACTGAAGCTTTCTTT. Protein sequence: CASSLGSPGTEAFF.

The chain couples TRBV6-6 to TRBJ1-1; possibly TRBD1 for D (5 bases). CDR1 is MNHNY and CDR2 is SVGAGI in the germline V gene (reference sequence). Trimming cost V 5 bases and J 3 bases, with 7 bases left between them. The CDR3 length is 12 residues. CDR3 region: CASSTGDTEAFF. CDR3 DNA: TGTGCCAGCAGTACGGGGGACACTGAAGCTTTCTTT.

The chain combines TRBV19 with TRBJ2-3, with 8 positions matching TRBD1. CDR1 and CDR2 (germline): LNHDA, SQIVND (reference sequence). This CDR3 is 15 amino acids long. The V and J ends lost 4 bases and 5 bases, in that order; junction bases with no gene match: 8. The CDR3 reads CASSTLDRVGDTQYF. CDR3 DNA sequence: TGTGCCAGTAGTACACTGGACAGGGTTGGAGATACGCAGTATTTT.

The V and J genes are TRBV11-2 and TRBJ2-1, with 10 bases aligning to TRBD2. V lost 2 bases, J lost 7 bases, and 5 bases stayed unmatched. CDR1 is SGHAT, CDR2 FQNNGV, per germline. The CDR3 has 15 amino acids. CDR3 protein: CASSLTSGGANEQFF. CDR3 bases: TGTGCCAGCAGCTTAACCAGCGGGGGGGCAAATGAGCAGTTCTTC.

This clone occurred once. The chain recombines TRBV2 with TRBJ2-5; 7 bases map to TRBD2. The germline CDR1 and CDR2 sequences are SNHLY and FYNNEI. V lost 3 bases and J lost 2; bases outside the gene matches: 3. The CDR3 totals 14 residues. In DNA, the CDR3 is TGTGCCAGCAGTGATGGGCGGGGGCAAGAGACCCAGTACTTC. Protein sequence: CASSDGRGQETQYF.

V and J are TRBV6-5 and TRBJ2-3, with D hard to call. The CDR3 consists of 13 residues. The germline V and J ends were trimmed by 5 bases and 2 bases, with 8 bases remaining between them. Germline CDR1 and CDR2: MNHEY and SVGAGI. The CDR3 DNA follows: TGTGCCAGCAGTCCCAGAAACACAGATACGCAGTATTTT. It translates to CASSPRNTDTQYF.

The V call is TRBV6-1, the J call TRBJ2-2, with D uncertain. The CDR3 runs 13 residues. The germline V gene has CDR1 MNHNS and CDR2 SASEGT. V lost 2 bases and J 4 bases, leaving 5 bases between the germline ends. The DNA for the CDR3 is TGTGCCAGCAGTGAACTCGGCACCGGGGAGCTGTTTTTT. It encodes CASSELGTGELFF.

This rearrangement joins TRBV25-1 to TRBJ2-1, with D perhaps matching TRBD1 (6 bases). Deletions cut 11 bases from V and 0 bases from J, with 14 bases between. Germline V gene data show CDR1 as MGHDK and CDR2 as SYGVNS. The length of the CDR3 is 14 residues. The CDR3 DNA reads as TGTGCCTGGGGGCTAACGGTCTCCTACAATGAGCAGTTCTTC. Its protein is CAWGLTVSYNEQFF.

V and J are TRBV27 and TRBJ1-2; 11 nucleotides align to TRBD1. The J segment lost 5 bases and the V segment lost 3 bases, leaving 11 bases of the junction unmatched. The CDR3 length is 17 residues. Germline V lookup: CDR1 MNHEY, CDR2 SMNVEV (reference sequence). The CDR3 loop is CASSLRTGGALGYGYTF. As DNA, the CDR3 is TGTGCCAGCAGTTTGAGGACAGGGGGCGCGTTAGGGTATGGCTACACCTTC.

The chain links TRBV28 to TRBJ1-2; D not certain. Trimming cost V 4 bases and J 8 bases, with 11 bases left between them. Germline CDR1 reads MDHEN; CDR2 reads SYDVKM. This CDR3 contains 12 residues. In DNA, the CDR3 is TGTGCCAGCAGTTCGGACGTCTGGGGCTACACCTTC. It specifies CASSSDVWGYTF.

This clone showed up just once. In the same sample, other DNA sequences code for this CDR3. The V call is TRBV7-2, the J call TRBJ2-7; no clear D gene. Between the trimmed V and J ends, which lost 1 base and 3 bases, there was a span of 7 bases. The germline V gene has CDR1 SGHTA and CDR2 FQGNSA. This CDR3 contains 13 residues. CDR3: CASSLGRSYEQYF. The CDR3 nucleotides are TGTGCCAGCAGCTTAGGCAGGAGCTACGAGCAGTACTTC. The entire variable domain, with the rest obtained from reference TRBV7-2 and TRBJ2-7, is as follows: GAGVSQSPSNKVTEKGKDVELRCDPISGHTALYWYRQSLGQGLEFLIYFQGNSAPDKSGLPSDRFSAERTGGSVSTLTIQRTQQEDSAVYLCASSLGRSYEQYFGPGTRLTVT.

The chain carries TRBV11-2 and TRBJ2-3, with D possibly being TRBD2 (5 bases). This CDR3 region has 16 residues. The V end lost 5 bases, the J end lost 4 bases, and 19 bases lay between the germline ends. Germline CDR1 SGHAT, CDR2 FQNNGV. CDR3 protein: CASSHIWVISADTQYF. The CDR3 region has the DNA TGTGCCAGCAGCCATATCTGGGTTATTAGCGCAGATACGCAGTATTTT.

This chain joins TRBV5-1 and TRBJ2-5, with 12 bases identical to TRBD2. The CDR3 covers 16 residues. The V gene end was trimmed by 4 bases and the J gene end by 1 base; junction bases not matched to a gene: 5. Germline loops: CDR1 SGHRS, CDR2 YFSETQ. CDR3 nucleotide sequence: TGCGCCAGCAGCCACAGGACTAGCGGGGTCCAAGAGACCCAGTACTTC. This sequence encodes CASSHRTSGVQETQYF.

V gene TRBV6-1 combines with J gene TRBJ2-5; TRBD1 is a possible D gene (6 bases). CDR1 is MNHNS and CDR2 is SASEGT in the germline V gene. With 6 bases removed from V and 3 bases from J, the gap between germline ends came to 11 bases. The CDR3 has 13 residues. In DNA, the CDR3 is TGTGCCAGCAGCACCGGGACAAAAGAGACCCAGTACTTC. Translated: CASSTGTKETQYF.

This rearrangement joins TRBV5-1 to TRBJ1-2, with D perhaps matching TRBD1 (6 bases). CDR1 SGHRS and CDR2 YFSETQ come from the germline V gene. Deletions cut 2 bases from V and 8 bases from J, with 13 bases between. The CDR3 is made up of 13 amino acids. The CDR3 here is CASSLDRSEGYTF. The CDR3 bases are TGCGCCAGCAGCTTAGACAGGTCAGAGGGCTACACCTTC.

J is TRBJ2-3 and V is TRBV5-1; a weak D match, TRBD1 (5 bases). The CDR3 totals 12 residues. Trimming took off 4 bases at V and 4 bases at J, with 7 bases between the two ends. Germline CDR1 SGHRS, CDR2 YFSETQ. The DNA of the CDR3 is TGCGCCAGCAGCCAGGGTGCAGATACGCAGTATTTT. The encoded protein is CASSQGADTQYF.

The chain employs TRBV29-1 and TRBJ1-1; the D gene is possibly TRBD1 (5 bases). The CDR3 covers 13 residues. Trimming took 4 bases from V and 0 from J, leaving 9 bases between them. Germline CDR1 is SQVTM and CDR2 is ANQGSEA. The CDR3 protein is CSVAGLMNTEAFF. The CDR3, as DNA: TGCAGCGTTGCGGGACTTATGAACACTGAAGCTTTCTTT.

V and J are TRBV5-4 and TRBJ2-7; 7 nucleotides match TRBD2. V trimming: 3 bases; J trimming: 4 bases; junction bases outside the gene matches: 10. The CDR3 loop spans 15 amino acids. Germline CDR1 is SGHNT and CDR2 is YYREEE (reference sequence). The chain's CDR3 is CASSSRSGAEYEQYF. CDR3 DNA: TGTGCCAGCAGCTCCCGCAGCGGGGCCGAGTACGAGCAGTACTTC. Drawing the rest from reference TRBV5-4 and TRBJ2-7, the complete variable domain is ETGVTQSPTHLIKTRGQQVTLRCSSQSGHNTVSWYQQALGQGPQFIFQYYREEENGRGNFPPRFSGLQFPNYSSELNVNALELDDSALYLCASSSRSGAEYEQYFGPGTRLTVT.

This chain links TRBV18 with TRBJ1-1; no firm D call. Between the trimmed V and J ends, which lost 6 bases and 2 bases, there was a span of 13 bases. Germline V gene sequence: CDR1 KGHSH, CDR2 LQKENI. The CDR3 loop spans 14 amino acids. The CDR3 spells CASSPQEANTEAFF. CDR3 coding DNA: TGTGCCAGCTCGCCCCAGGAGGCCAACACTGAAGCTTTCTTT. Using reference TRBV18 and TRBJ1-1 for the parts outside the CDR3, the full variable domain is NAGVMQNPRHLVRRRGQEARLRCSPMKGHSHVYWYRQLPEEGLKFMVYLQKENIIDESGMPKERFSAEFPKEGPSILRIQQVVRGDSAAYFCASSPQEANTEAFFGQGTRLTVV.

J is TRBJ2-3 and V is TRBV27; 8 nucleotides match TRBD2. With V trimmed by 6 bases and J by 5 bases, 7 bases remained unmatched. Per germline, CDR1 MNHEY and CDR2 SMNVEV (reference sequence). The CDR3 is 14 residues long. In DNA, the CDR3 is TGTGCCAGCAGGCCCGGGGGGGCCGTAGATACGCAGTATTTT. The encoded protein is CASRPGGAVDTQYF.

The chain combines TRBV4-3 with TRBJ2-2; 9 bases map to TRBD2. Per the germline V gene, CDR1 is LGHNA and CDR2 is YSLEER. Trimming at V came to 0 bases and at J to 2 bases, leaving 1 base not matched to a gene. The CDR3 length is 16 residues. The CDR3 sequence is CASSQEAGGNTGELFF. For the CDR3, the DNA is TGCGCCAGCAGCCAAGAAGCGGGGGGAAACACCGGGGAGCTGTTTTTT.

J is TRBJ2-3 and V is TRBV5-1, with TRBD2 matching over 10 bases. The trim removed 0 bases at V and 5 bases at J, leaving 0 bases unmatched. Germline CDR1 reads SGHRS; CDR2 reads YFSETQ. There are 14 residues in the CDR3. CDR3 in amino acids: CASSLERGGDTQYF. In DNA, the CDR3 is TGCGCCAGCAGCTTGGAGCGGGGGGGAGATACGCAGTATTTT.

The V and J genes are TRBV29-1 and TRBJ1-4; D is ambiguous. Germline V gene lookup returns CDR1 SQVTM and CDR2 ANQGSEA. The CDR3 totals 13 residues. V was cut by 0 bases and J by 3 bases, with 5 bases left in between. The CDR3 sequence is CSVEEGSNEKLFF. CDR3 nucleotide sequence: TGCAGCGTTGAAGAAGGGTCTAATGAAAAACTGTTTTTT. Looking up the rest from reference TRBV29-1 and TRBJ1-4 gives the full variable domain: SAVISQKPSRDICQRGTSLTIQCQVDSQVTMMFWYRQQPGQSLTLIATANQGSEATYESGFVIDKFPISRPNLTFSTLTVSNMSPEDSSIYLCSVEEGSNEKLFFGSGTQLSVL.